These 4 T cell receptor beta chains came from one sample sequenced in a study of blood T cell repertoires in COVID-19. TCRdb's table, derived via immunoSEQ multiplex PCR, lists solely in-frame clones and lacks some. The sample comprises approximately 430,000 clones, 75% to 90% of which are singletons, and over 1.1% rests with the top ten. The sample consisted of peripheral blood. The receptor set was obtained from a woman under 40 with active or convalescent COVID-19.

V gene TRBV7-2 combines with J gene TRBJ1-1, with 7 bases fitting TRBD1. The CDR3 contains 13 residues. CDR1 and CDR2 (germline): SGHTA, FQGNSA. V shed 5 bases, J shed 4 bases, and the junction held 4 bases outside the gene matches. The CDR3 reads CASSRDSSTEAFF. CDR3 in DNA: TGTGCCAGCAGCCGGGACAGCTCCACTGAAGCTTTCTTT.

The CDR3 DNA reads TGTGCCAGCAGCCAAGGGAGGGGTTCACCCCTCCACTTT. This translates into CASSQGRGSPLHF. This chain connects TRBV3-1 (or the pseudogene TRBV3-2) to TRBJ1-6, with a tentative D call TRBD1 (5 bases). The V gene's germline CDR1 is LGHDT and CDR2 YNNKEL (reference sequence). CDR3 length: 13 amino acids. V lost 1 base to trimming and J lost 9 bases, with 7 bases between them.

The chain carries TRBV7-8 and TRBJ2-3; TRBD2 matches at 9 bases. The CDR3 is 18 residues long. Germline CDR1 reads SGHVS; CDR2 reads FQNEAQ. The trim removed 2 bases at V and 0 bases at J, leaving 9 bases unmatched. The CDR3 loop is CASSLWREGGSSTDTQYF. In DNA, the CDR3 is TGTGCCAGCAGCTTATGGCGGGAGGGAGGTTCTAGCACAGATACGCAGTATTTT.

The J gene is TRBJ2-5, the V gene TRBV2; tentative D call: TRBD1 (5 bases). CDR1 is SNHLY and CDR2 is FYNNEI in the germline V gene. The CDR3 is made up of 17 amino acids. The V gene lost 4 bases and the J gene lost 0 bases, with 18 bases spanning the gap. The CDR3 nucleotides read TGTGCCAGCAGTGGCAGATACCAAACAGGAGACCAAGAGACCCAGTACTTC. It is translated as CASSGRYQTGDQETQYF.